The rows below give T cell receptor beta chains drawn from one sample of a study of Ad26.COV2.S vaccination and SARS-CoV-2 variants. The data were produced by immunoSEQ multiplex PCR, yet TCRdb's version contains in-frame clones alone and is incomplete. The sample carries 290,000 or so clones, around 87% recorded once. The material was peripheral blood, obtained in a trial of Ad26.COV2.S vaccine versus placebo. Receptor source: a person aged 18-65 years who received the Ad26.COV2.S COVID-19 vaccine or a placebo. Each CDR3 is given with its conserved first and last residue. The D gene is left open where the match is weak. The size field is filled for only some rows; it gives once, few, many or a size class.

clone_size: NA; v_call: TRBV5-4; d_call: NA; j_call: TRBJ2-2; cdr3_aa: CASSSRTENTGELFF; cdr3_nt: TGTGCCAGCAGCTCCAGGACGGAGAACACCGGGGAGCTGTTTTTT
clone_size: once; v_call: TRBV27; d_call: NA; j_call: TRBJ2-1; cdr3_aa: CASSTKSQGSYNEQFF; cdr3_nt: TGTGCCAGCAGTACGAAATCCCAAGGGTCCTACAATGAGCAGTTCTTC
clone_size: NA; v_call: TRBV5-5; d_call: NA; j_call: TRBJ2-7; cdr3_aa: CASSLAAAPSSYEQYF; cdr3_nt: TGTGCCAGCAGCTTGGCCGCGGCGCCCTCCTCCTACGAGCAGTACTTC
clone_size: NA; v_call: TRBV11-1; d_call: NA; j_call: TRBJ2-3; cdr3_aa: CASSPGPPGDTQYF; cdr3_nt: TGTGCCAGCAGCCCCGGGCCACCCGGAGATACGCAGTATTTT
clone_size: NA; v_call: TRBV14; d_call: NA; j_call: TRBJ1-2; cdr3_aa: CASSQGQAYGYTF; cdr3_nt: TGTGCCAGCAGCCAAGGACAGGCGTATGGCTACACCTTC
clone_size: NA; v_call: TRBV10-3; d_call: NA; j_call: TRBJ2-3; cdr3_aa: CAIRLRGAGSDTQYF; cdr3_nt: TGTGCCATCCGCCTGAGGGGGGCTGGCTCAGATACGCAGTATTTT
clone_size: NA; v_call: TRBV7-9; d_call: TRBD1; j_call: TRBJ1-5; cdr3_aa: CASSLKGGLNQPQHF; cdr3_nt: TGTGCCAGCAGCTTAAAAGGGGGCTTGAATCAGCCCCAGCATTTT
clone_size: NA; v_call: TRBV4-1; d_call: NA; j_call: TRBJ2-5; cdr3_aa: CASSQVTEYQETQYF; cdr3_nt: TGCGCCAGCAGCCAAGTAACCGAGTACCAAGAGACCCAGTACTTC
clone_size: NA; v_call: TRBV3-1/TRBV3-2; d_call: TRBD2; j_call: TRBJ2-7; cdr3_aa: CASRRTSGAYFYEQYF; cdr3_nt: TGTGCCAGCAGAAGGACTAGCGGGGCCTATTTCTACGAGCAGTACTTC
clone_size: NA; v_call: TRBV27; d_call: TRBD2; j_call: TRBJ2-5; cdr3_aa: CASSLSSPPSGRSEETQYF; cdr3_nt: TGTGCCAGCAGTTTATCCTCCCCCCCTAGCGGGAGGTCGGAAGAGACCCAGTACTTC
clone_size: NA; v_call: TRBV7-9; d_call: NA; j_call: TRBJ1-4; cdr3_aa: CASSLLAEKLFF; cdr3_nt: TGTGCCAGCAGCTTACTTGCGGAAAAACTGTTTTTT
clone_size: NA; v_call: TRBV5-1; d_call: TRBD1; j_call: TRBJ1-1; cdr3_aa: CASSLLQGGTEAFF; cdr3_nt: TGCGCCAGCAGCCTATTACAGGGGGGGACTGAAGCTTTCTTT
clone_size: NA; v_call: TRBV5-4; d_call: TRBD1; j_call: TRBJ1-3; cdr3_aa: CASSFKGTGGTGNTIYF; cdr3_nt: TGTGCCAGCAGCTTCAAGGGGACAGGGGGTACTGGAAACACCATATATTTT
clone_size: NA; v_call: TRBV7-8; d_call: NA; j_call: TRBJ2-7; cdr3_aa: CASSLRRIPLRQQSHEQYF; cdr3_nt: TGTGCCAGCAGCCTACGACGAATCCCTCTTAGACAGCAATCCCACGAGCAGTACTTC
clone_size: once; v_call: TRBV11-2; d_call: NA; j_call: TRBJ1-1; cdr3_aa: CASSLGGEAFF; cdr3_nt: TGTGCCAGCAGCTTAGGCGGAGAAGCTTTCTTT
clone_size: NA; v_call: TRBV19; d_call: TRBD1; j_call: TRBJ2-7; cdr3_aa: CASSLMGQSYEQYF; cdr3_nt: TGTGCCAGTAGTCTAATGGGACAGTCCTACGAGCAGTACTTC
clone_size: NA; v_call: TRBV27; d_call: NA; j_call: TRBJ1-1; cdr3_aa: CASSPPGGLTEAFF; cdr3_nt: TGTGCCAGCAGTCCCCCCGGAGGCCTCACTGAAGCTTTCTTT
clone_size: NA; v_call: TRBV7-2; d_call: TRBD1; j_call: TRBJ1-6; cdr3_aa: CASSLETGTLNSPLHF; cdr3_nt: TGTGCCAGCAGCTTAGAGACAGGGACTCTTAATTCACCCCTCCACTTT
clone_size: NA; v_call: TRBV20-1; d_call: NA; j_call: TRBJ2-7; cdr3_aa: CSPAQGYEQYF; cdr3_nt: TGCAGCCCAGCCCAGGGCTACGAGCAGTACTTC
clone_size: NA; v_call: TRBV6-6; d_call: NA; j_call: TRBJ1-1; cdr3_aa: CASSYSVPTNTEAFF; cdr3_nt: TGTGCCAGCAGTTACTCGGTCCCCACGAACACTGAAGCTTTCTTT
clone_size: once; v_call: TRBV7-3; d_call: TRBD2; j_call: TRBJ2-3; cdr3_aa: CASSLSLAGGITDTQYF; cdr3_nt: TGTGCCAGCAGCTTATCCCTAGCGGGGGGGATCACAGATACGCAGTATTTT
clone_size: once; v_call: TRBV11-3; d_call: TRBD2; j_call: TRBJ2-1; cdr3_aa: CASSSTSGGAGEQFF; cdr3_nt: TGTGCCAGCAGCTCTACTAGCGGGGGGGCCGGTGAGCAGTTCTTC
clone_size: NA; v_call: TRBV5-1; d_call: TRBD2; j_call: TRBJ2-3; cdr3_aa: CASSLAGEADTQYF; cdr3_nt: TGCGCCAGCAGCTTAGCGGGAGAAGCAGATACGCAGTATTTT
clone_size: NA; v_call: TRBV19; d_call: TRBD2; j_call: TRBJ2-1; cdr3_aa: CASSRRTSGYYNEQFF; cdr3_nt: TGTGCCAGTAGTCGCAGGACTAGCGGGTACTACAATGAGCAGTTCTTC
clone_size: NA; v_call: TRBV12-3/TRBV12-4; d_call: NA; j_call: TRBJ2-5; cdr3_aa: CASSLSEEETQYF; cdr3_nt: TGTGCCAGCAGTCTGTCAGAAGAAGAGACCCAGTACTTC
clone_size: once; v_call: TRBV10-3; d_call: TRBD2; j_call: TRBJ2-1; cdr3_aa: CAISESGGGASNEQFF; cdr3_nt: TGTGCCATCAGTGAGTCCGGCGGGGGGGCGAGCAATGAGCAGTTCTTC
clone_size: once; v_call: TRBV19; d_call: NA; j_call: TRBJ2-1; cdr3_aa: CASSKGKYEQFF; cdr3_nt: TGTGCCAGTAGTAAGGGAAAGTATGAGCAGTTCTTC
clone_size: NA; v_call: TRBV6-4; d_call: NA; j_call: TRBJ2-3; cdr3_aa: CASSDELRPADTQYF; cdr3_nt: TGTGCCAGCAGTGACGAATTGAGGCCTGCAGATACGCAGTATTTT
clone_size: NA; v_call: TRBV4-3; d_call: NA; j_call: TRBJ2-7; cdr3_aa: CASSQDLGGAPYEQYF; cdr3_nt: TGCGCCAGCAGCCAAGATCTGGGGGGGGCCCCCTACGAGCAGTACTTC
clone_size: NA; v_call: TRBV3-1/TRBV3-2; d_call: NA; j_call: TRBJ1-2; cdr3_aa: CASSHPGLGYGYTF; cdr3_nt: TGTGCCAGCAGCCACCCAGGGTTGGGCTATGGCTACACCTTC
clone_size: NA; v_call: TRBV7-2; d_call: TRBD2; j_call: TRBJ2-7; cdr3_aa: CASSTLAGGTYEQYF; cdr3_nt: TGTGCCAGCAGCACCCTAGCGGGAGGGACCTACGAGCAGTACTTC
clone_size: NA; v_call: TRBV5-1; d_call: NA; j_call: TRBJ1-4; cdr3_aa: CASSPESFFSGTSNEKLFF; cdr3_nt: TGCGCCAGCAGCCCAGAGTCATTTTTTTCCGGGACAAGCAATGAAAAACTGTTTTTT
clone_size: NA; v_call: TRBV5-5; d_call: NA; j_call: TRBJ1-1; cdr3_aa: CASSLLGGRRVGHTEAFF; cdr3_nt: TGTGCCAGCAGCTTACTCGGGGGGCGAAGGGTGGGACACACTGAAGCTTTCTTT
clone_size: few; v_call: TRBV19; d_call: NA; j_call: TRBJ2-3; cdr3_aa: CASTRRDTDTQYF; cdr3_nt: TGTGCCAGTACCAGGCGCGACACAGATACGCAGTATTTT
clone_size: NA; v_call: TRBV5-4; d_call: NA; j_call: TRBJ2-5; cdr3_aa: CASSLGGKAGETQYF; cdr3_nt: TGTGCCAGCAGCTTAGGTGGTAAAGCTGGAGAGACCCAGTACTTC
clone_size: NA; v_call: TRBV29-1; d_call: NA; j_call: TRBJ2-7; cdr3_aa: CSVSKGQSYEQYF; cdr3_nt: TGCAGCGTCTCCAAAGGACAGTCCTACGAGCAGTACTTC
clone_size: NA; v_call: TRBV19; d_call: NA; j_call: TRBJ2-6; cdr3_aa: CASAPSWTESSGANVLTF; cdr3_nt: TGTGCCAGTGCACCGAGTTGGACAGAGAGCTCTGGGGCCAACGTCCTGACTTTC
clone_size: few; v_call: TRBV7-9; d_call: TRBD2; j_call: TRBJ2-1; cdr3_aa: CASSSPPGTSGAYNEQFF; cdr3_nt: TGTGCCAGCAGCTCACCGCCCGGGACTAGCGGGGCCTACAATGAGCAGTTCTTC
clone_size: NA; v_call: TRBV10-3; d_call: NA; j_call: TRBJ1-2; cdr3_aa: CAISEVRAASNYGYTF; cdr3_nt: TGTGCCATCAGTGAGGTTAGGGCAGCGTCTAACTATGGCTACACCTTC
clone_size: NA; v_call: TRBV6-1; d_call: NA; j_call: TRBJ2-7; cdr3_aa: CASSDRGSYEQYF; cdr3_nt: TGTGCCAGCAGTGACAGGGGCTCCTACGAGCAGTACTTC